The 14 T cell receptor beta chains presented below share a single source sample, sequenced in a study of T cells after yellow fever vaccination (dated by TCRdb to the late 2010s). What this sample's treatment or condition label stands for: live attenuated yellow fever vaccine strain. The library was made by 5' RACE. The run used an Illumina HiSeq 2500. Clones were called with MiXCR by TCRdb after fastp trimmed the public reads at Q25, and only in-frame beta chains were retained. All rows with the same CDR3 protein become a single entry with the most common DNA and genes. The sample records about 170,000 distinct CDR3 sequences, about 6% of which are singletons. Together, the top ten hold nearly 3% of the sample. Sequenced material: CD4+ T cells sorted from PBMCs, taken on the day of the first yellow fever vaccination. These receptors were taken from a man younger than 35 who received the YFV17D yellow fever vaccine.

The chain recombines TRBV20-1 with TRBJ1-4, with 7 nucleotides matching TRBD1. Germline V gene data show CDR1 as DFQATT and CDR2 as SNEGSKA (reference sequence). The CDR3 spans 15 residues. Unmatched junction bases numbered 16, after V lost 4 bases and J lost 11 bases. This CDR3 reads CSAKDRVSTAGKLFF. The CDR3 bases are TGCAGTGCTAAAGACAGGGTTTCAACGGCTGGGAAACTGTTTTTT.

In its sample, this clonotype was seen a few times. The V call is TRBV12-5, the J call TRBJ2-7; D remains unclear. V lost 0 bases to trimming and J lost 3 bases, with 12 bases between them. The length of the CDR3 is 15 residues. CDR1 and CDR2 (germline): LGHNT, FRNRAP. In nucleotides, the CDR3 is TGTGCTAGTGGTTTGGTACGTTCGGGTTACTACGAGCAGTACGTC. This sequence encodes CASGLVRSGYYEQYV.

This clonotype was counted a few times. The CDR3, as DNA: TGCGCCAGCAGCCAAGATGCCCCAGGCTCTGGGGCCAACGTCCTGACTTTC. It is translated as CASSQDAPGSGANVLTF. The gene calls are TRBV4-3 and TRBJ2-6; the D is unclear. This CDR3 is 17 amino acids long. Trimming cost V 0 bases and J 0 bases, with 9 bases left between them. Germline V gene lookup returns CDR1 LGHNA and CDR2 YSLEER.

This clonotype was seen at least ten times. DNA for the CDR3: TGCGCCAGCACATTGGTAGGACCTTCGAACACCGGGGAGCTGTTTTTT. This encodes CASTLVGPSNTGELFF. The chain carries TRBV5-1 and TRBJ2-2; D is uncertain. Germline V gene sequence: CDR1 SGHRS, CDR2 YFSETQ. The germline V and J ends were trimmed by 6 bases and 0 bases, with 15 bases remaining between them. CDR3 size: 16 residues.

In its sample, this clonotype was seen many times. The rearrangement links TRBV2 to TRBJ1-1; 7 bases align to TRBD1. Germline CDR1 is SNHLY and CDR2 is FYNNEI. CDR3 length equals 15 residues. The J segment lost 4 bases and the V segment lost 7 bases, leaving 12 bases of the junction unmatched. The CDR3 reads CASMRTGALVTEAFF. CDR3 DNA: TGTGCCAGCATGCGAACAGGGGCGCTGGTCACTGAAGCTTTCTTT.

This clonotype came up many times. The chain has TRBV2 and TRBJ2-1; TRBD1 aligns across 7 bases. Trimming cost V 6 bases and J 0 bases; bases outside gene matches: 8. Germline V gene sequence: CDR1 SNHLY, CDR2 FYNNEI. The CDR3 extends over 16 amino acids. CDR3 bases: TGTGCCAGCAGGGGCCTGGGACAGAGCTCCTACAATGAGCAGTTCTTC. It is translated as CASRGLGQSSYNEQFF.

The genes are TRBV5-4 and TRBJ2-3, with D maybe TRBD1 (6 bases). Germline V gene sequence: CDR1 SGHNT, CDR2 YYREEE (reference sequence). Trimming took 0 bases from V and 3 from J, leaving 17 bases between them. This CDR3 has 17 amino acids. This CDR3 reads CASSLAYANRGTDTQYF. CDR3 DNA: TGTGCCAGCAGCTTGGCCTACGCGAATAGGGGGACAGATACGCAGTATTTT. The variable domain in full, with the rest retrieved from reference TRBV5-4 and TRBJ2-3, is ETGVTQSPTHLIKTRGQQVTLRCSSQSGHNTVSWYQQALGQGPQFIFQYYREEENGRGNFPPRFSGLQFPNYSSELNVNALELDDSALYLCASSLAYANRGTDTQYFGPGTRLTVL.

This clonotype was observed many times. The chain recombines TRBV15 with TRBJ2-5; TRBD2 is a possible D gene (5 bases). The CDR3 has 15 amino acids. From germline, CDR1 is LNHNV and CDR2 YYDKDF (reference sequence). Deletions cut 0 bases from V and 4 bases from J, with 12 bases between. CDR3 nucleotides: TGTGCCACCAGCAGAGACCGCGCAGGAGGAGAGACCCAGTACTTC. Residues: CATSRDRAGGETQYF.

This clonotype was recorded a few times. The rearrangement joins TRBV5-1 to TRBJ2-3; weak D call: TRBD1 (6 bases). This CDR3 contains 14 residues. In germline, CDR1 is SGHRS, CDR2 YFSETQ. The germline V and J ends were trimmed by 4 bases and 0 bases, with 9 bases remaining between them. CDR3 sequence: CASSRDTSTDTQYF. CDR3 DNA sequence: TGCGCCAGCAGCCGGGACACTAGCACAGATACGCAGTATTTT. Full variable domain (outside the CDR3, taken from reference TRBV5-1 and TRBJ2-3): KAGVTQTPRYLIKTRGQQVTLSCSPISGHRSVSWYQQTPGQGLQFLFEYFSETQRNKGNFPGRFSGRQFSNSRSEMNVSTLELGDSALYLCASSRDTSTDTQYFGPGTRLTVL.

This chain joins TRBV6-1 and TRBJ1-3; D not certain. This CDR3 contains 15 residues. Trimming pared 0 bases from V and 8 bases from J, leaving 14 bases between. CDR1 MNHNS and CDR2 SASEGT come from the germline V gene. CDR3 amino acids: CASSEAGSDGDTIYF. The CDR3 DNA reads as TGTGCCAGCAGTGAAGCGGGCAGTGACGGAGACACCATATATTTT.

This clonotype has ten or more counts. The gene calls are TRBV3-1 and TRBJ1-2, with 12 bases matching TRBD1. CDR3 length equals 14 residues. The germline V gene encodes CDR1 LGHDT and CDR2 YNNKEL (reference sequence). Trimming at V came to 4 bases and at J to 7 bases, leaving 4 bases not matched to a gene. The CDR3 sequence: CASSPGTGGFGYTF. CDR3 bases: TGTGCCAGCAGCCCCGGGACAGGGGGCTTTGGCTACACCTTC.

This clonotype was observed many times. The CDR3 loop reads CSVGVGGSTDTQYF. The CDR3 bases are TGCAGCGTTGGGGTTGGGGGTAGCACAGATACGCAGTATTTT. This rearrangement joins TRBV29-1 to TRBJ2-3; D may match TRBD1 or TRBD2 (5 bases each). From germline, CDR1 is SQVTM and CDR2 ANQGSEA. The CDR3 length is 14 residues. The V end lost 4 bases, the J end lost 0 bases, and 11 bases lay between the germline ends.

This clonotype was detected ten times or more. J is TRBJ2-3 and V is TRBV4-1; D is undetermined. Trimming took 4 bases from V and 8 from J, leaving 7 bases between them. CDR1 is MGHRA and CDR2 is YSYEKL in the germline V gene. CDR3 length: 11 amino acids. Written as DNA, the CDR3 is TGCGCCAGCAGCCGGCCCGGTACGCAGTATTTT. Encoded protein: CASSRPGTQYF.

CDR3 in DNA: TGCTGCGGCACGACGGACAGGGACGAGCAGTACTTC. Translated: CCGTTDRDEQYF. The rearrangement uses TRBV29-1 and TRBJ2-7; TRBD1 matches at 8 bases. Germline V gives CDR1 SQVTM, CDR2 ANQGSEA. The CDR3 is 12 amino acids.